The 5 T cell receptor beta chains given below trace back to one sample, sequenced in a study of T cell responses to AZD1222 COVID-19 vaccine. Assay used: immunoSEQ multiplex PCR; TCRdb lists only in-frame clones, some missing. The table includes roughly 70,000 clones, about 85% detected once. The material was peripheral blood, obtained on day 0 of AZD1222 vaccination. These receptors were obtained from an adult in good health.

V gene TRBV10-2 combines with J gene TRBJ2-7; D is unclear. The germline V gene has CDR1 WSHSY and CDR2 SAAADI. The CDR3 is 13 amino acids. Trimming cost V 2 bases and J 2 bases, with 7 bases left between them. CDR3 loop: CASSEIGPYEQYF. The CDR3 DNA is TGCGCCAGCAGTGAGATTGGTCCCTACGAGCAGTACTTC.

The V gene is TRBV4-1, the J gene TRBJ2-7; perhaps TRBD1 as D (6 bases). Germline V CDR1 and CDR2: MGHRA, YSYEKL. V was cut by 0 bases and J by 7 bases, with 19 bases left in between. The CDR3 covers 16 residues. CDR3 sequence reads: CASSQDLLEGVWEQYF. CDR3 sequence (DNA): TGCGCCAGCAGCCAAGATTTACTCGAGGGGGTCTGGGAGCAGTACTTC.

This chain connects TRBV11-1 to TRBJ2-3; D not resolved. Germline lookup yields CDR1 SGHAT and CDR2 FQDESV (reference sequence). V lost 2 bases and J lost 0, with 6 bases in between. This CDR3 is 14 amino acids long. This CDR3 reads CASSLYTSTDTQYF. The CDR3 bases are TGTGCCAGCAGCTTATATACTAGCACAGATACGCAGTATTTT.

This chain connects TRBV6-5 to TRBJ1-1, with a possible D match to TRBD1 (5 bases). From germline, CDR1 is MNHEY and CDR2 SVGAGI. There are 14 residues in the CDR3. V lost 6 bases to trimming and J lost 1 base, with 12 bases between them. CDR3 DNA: TGTGCCAGCAGCAACTTTGGGGGGAACACTGAAGCTTTCTTT. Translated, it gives CASSNFGGNTEAFF.

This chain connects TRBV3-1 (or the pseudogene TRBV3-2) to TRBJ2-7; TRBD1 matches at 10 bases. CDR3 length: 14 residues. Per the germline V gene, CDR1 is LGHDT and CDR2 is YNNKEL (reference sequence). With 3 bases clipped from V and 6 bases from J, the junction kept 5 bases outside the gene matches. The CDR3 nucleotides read TGTGCCAGCAGCCACCCCGGGACAGGGGCCGAGCAGTACTTC. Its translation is CASSHPGTGAEQYF.